Included here is one T cell receptor (beta chain) sequence, with context. The table came from immunoSEQ multiplex PCR; TCRdb's copy has only in-frame clones and leaves some out. In the table there are 200,000 or so clones, roughly 84% of which are singletons. This sample is part of a study of blood T cell repertoires in COVID-19. The CDR3 length is 14 residues. Germline assignment: CDR1 SEHNR and CDR2 FQNEAQ (reference sequence). Trimming pared 2 bases from V and 4 bases from J, leaving 11 bases between. The sequencing input was PBMCs or T cells enriched from blood (not recorded which). The chain joins TRBV7-9 to TRBJ1-2; no clear D. The receptor was derived from a man aged 40-49 years who had recovered from COVID-19. CDR3 in amino acids: CASSLNSPSYGYTF. The CDR3 nucleotides are TGTGCCAGCAGCTTAAACAGCCCTTCCTATGGCTACACCTTC.